Shown below are 29 T cell receptor beta chains from a single sample sequenced in a study of blood T cell repertoires in COVID-19. Repertoires were generated with immunoSEQ multiplex PCR, while TCRdb's copy carries only in-frame clones and drops some. The sample lists some 330,000 clones, approximately 89% occurring once. The sequencing input was peripheral blood. These receptors were collected from a woman aged 25-40 years with COVID-19, enrolled during active disease.

This sequence joins TRBV6-6 and TRBJ2-7; 7 bases map to TRBD1. The ends lost 5 bases at V and 0 bases at J; junction bases unmatched: 7. The CDR3 extends over 15 amino acids. CDR1 MNHNY and CDR2 SVGAGI come from the germline V gene (reference sequence). CDR3 DNA sequence: TGTGCCAGCAGTGATCCCGGGACAGACTCCTACGAGCAGTACTTC. This codes for CASSDPGTDSYEQYF.

This rearrangement joins TRBV5-1 to TRBJ2-1; perhaps TRBD1 as D (5 bases). Germline V lookup: CDR1 SGHRS, CDR2 YFSETQ. The V and J ends lost 5 bases and 8 bases respectively, with 17 bases between them. This CDR3 region has 14 residues. CDR3 region: CASRKGISRDEQFF. CDR3 bases: TGCGCCAGCAGAAAGGGGATCTCAAGGGATGAGCAGTTCTTC.

The gene calls are TRBV7-9 and TRBJ2-1, with 10 nucleotides matching TRBD2. J gave up 6 bases and V 5 bases, and 7 bases lay outside the gene matches. CDR3 length: 15 residues. Germline V lookup: CDR1 SEHNR, CDR2 FQNEAQ (reference sequence). CDR3 sequence: CASSKLAGPPNEQFF. CDR3 nucleotide sequence: TGTGCCAGCAGCAAACTAGCGGGGCCCCCCAATGAGCAGTTCTTC.

The chain has TRBV18 and TRBJ2-5; 9 bases map to TRBD1. Looked up from germline, CDR1 is KGHSH and CDR2 is LQKENI. This CDR3 has 15 residues. J lost 2 bases, V lost 6 bases, and 7 bases had no gene match. The DNA for the CDR3 is TGTGCCAGCTCGTCACTAGGGACAGGGCAAGAGACCCAGTACTTC. Translation gives CASSSLGTGQETQYF. The variable domain in full, completed from reference TRBV18 and TRBJ2-5, reads NAGVMQNPRHLVRRRGQEARLRCSPMKGHSHVYWYRQLPEEGLKFMVYLQKENIIDESGMPKERFSAEFPKEGPSILRIQQVVRGDSAAYFCASSSLGTGQETQYFGPGTRLLVL.

The V and J genes are TRBV5-4 and TRBJ2-5; D is possibly TRBD2 (6 bases). Looked up from germline, CDR1 is SGHNT and CDR2 is YYREEE (reference sequence). Trimming shortened V by 1 base and J by 5 bases, and 9 bases separated the two germline ends. This CDR3 is 13 amino acids long. For the CDR3, the DNA is TGTGCCAGCAGCTTGCGCGGGGTGGAGACCCAGTACTTC. Amino acid sequence: CASSLRGVETQYF.

The V gene is TRBV18, the J gene TRBJ1-2; tentative D call: TRBD1 (6 bases). The CDR3 covers 13 residues. Trimming removed 5 bases from V and 6 bases from J, with 13 bases in between. Germline CDR1 reads KGHSH; CDR2 reads LQKENI. The CDR3 region has the DNA TGTGCCAGCTCAACAGGGTTGTTGGATGGCTACACCTTC. It yields the protein CASSTGLLDGYTF.

This clone was seen a single time. The CDR3 reads CASSSSDGDYGYTF. Written as DNA, the CDR3 is TGTGCCAGCAGCTCTTCGGACGGGGACTATGGCTACACCTTC. The chain has TRBV7-2 and TRBJ1-2, with D unresolved. The V gene's germline CDR1 is SGHTA and CDR2 FQGNSA. Deletions cut 4 bases from V and 3 bases from J, with 12 bases between. The CDR3 extends over 14 amino acids.

The chain recombines TRBV6-5 with TRBJ1-1; D gene ambiguous. CDR3 length: 11 amino acids. CDR1 is MNHEY and CDR2 is SVGAGI in the germline V gene. V lost 10 bases to trimming and J lost 4 bases, with 10 bases between them. The CDR3: CATARGTEAFF. In DNA, the CDR3 is TGTGCCACCGCCCGGGGCACTGAAGCTTTCTTT.

The chain links TRBV29-1 to TRBJ2-1, with D tentatively TRBD1 (6 bases). The CDR3 totals 13 residues. Germline CDR1 and CDR2: SQVTM and ANQGSEA. The V and J ends lost 8 bases and 0 bases respectively, with 11 bases between them. The CDR3 nucleotides are TGCAGCTACCGGACAGACTCCTACAATGAGCAGTTCTTC. Its protein product is CSYRTDSYNEQFF.

J is TRBJ2-5 and V is TRBV5-3; no clear D. TRBV5-3 carries the ORF label, with uncertain function. CDR3 length equals 15 residues. Trimming removed 1 base at V and 7 bases at J, with 17 bases between. The CDR3 DNA sequence: TGTGCCAGAAGCTTGCCGAGCTCCTCCGAGTGGACCCAGTACTTC. The encoded protein is CARSLPSSSEWTQYF.

This clone was observed a few times. The V call is TRBV7-2, the J call TRBJ2-7; a possible D gene is TRBD2 (7 bases). This CDR3 is built from 13 residues. The germline V and J ends were trimmed by 2 bases and 6 bases, with 11 bases remaining between them. Per the germline V gene, CDR1 is SGHTA and CDR2 is FQGNSA. As DNA, the CDR3 is TGTGCCAGCAGCTTAAGGGGGGGCCGCGAGCAGTACGTC. It yields the protein CASSLRGGREQYV.

This chain links TRBV7-9 with TRBJ1-2; the D is unclear. CDR1 is SEHNR, CDR2 FQNEAQ, per germline (reference sequence). Trimming shortened V by 1 base and J by 3 bases, and 9 bases separated the two germline ends. This CDR3 region has 14 residues. CDR3 nucleotide sequence: TGTGCCAGCAGCTTAGGTTGGGCTGACTATGGCTACACCTTC. Protein product: CASSLGWADYGYTF.

This sequence joins TRBV11-2 and TRBJ2-1, with 7 bases fitting TRBD2. CDR3 length equals 16 residues. Germline CDR1 SGHAT, CDR2 FQNNGV. V gave up 1 base and J gave up 7 bases; unmatched junction bases: 10. For the CDR3, the DNA is TGTGCCAGCAGCTTAGTGTCTGGGGGGGTAACGAATGAGCAGTTCTTC. It encodes CASSLVSGGVTNEQFF.

The rearrangement joins TRBV5-4 to TRBJ1-3; D remains unclear. V gave up 2 bases and J gave up 0 bases, with 9 bases separating them. The CDR3 runs 15 residues. Germline values: CDR1 SGHNT, CDR2 YYREEE (reference sequence). In nucleotides, the CDR3 is TGTGCCAGCAGCTTACAGAGACCCTCTGGAAACACCATATATTTT. Translating it yields CASSLQRPSGNTIYF.

The chain couples TRBV19 to TRBJ1-1; possible D gene TRBD1, 6 bases. CDR3 length equals 12 residues. The germline V gene has CDR1 LNHDA and CDR2 SQIVND (reference sequence). V was shortened by 9 bases and J by 10 bases, with 18 bases between the two germline ends. This CDR3 reads CASSREGGTAFF. The CDR3 nucleotides read TGTGCCAGCTCGAGGGAGGGGGGAACAGCTTTCTTT.

This clone appeared once. The V call is TRBV7-3, the J call TRBJ1-5; D is unclear. The CDR3 extends over 12 amino acids. Germline lookup yields CDR1 SGHTA and CDR2 FQGTGA. V dropped 5 bases and J dropped 5 bases, with 7 bases sitting between them. The CDR3 reads CASSNKDQPQHF. CDR3 coding DNA: TGTGCCAGCAGCAACAAAGATCAGCCCCAGCATTTT.

The chain combines TRBV6-5 with TRBJ2-7, with D perhaps matching TRBD1 (5 bases). The germline CDR1 and CDR2 sequences are MNHEY and SVGAGI. Trimming left V 2 bases short and J 4 bases short, with 12 bases between. The CDR3 consists of 14 residues. The CDR3 loop is CASSYGAGPYEQYF. The CDR3 coding sequence is TGTGCCAGCAGTTACGGGGCAGGGCCATACGAGCAGTACTTC.

CDR3 amino acids: CASSEGGGGAYEQYF. CDR3 coding DNA: TGTGCCAGCAGTGAGGGGGGAGGGGGAGCCTACGAGCAGTACTTC. V and J are TRBV6-1 and TRBJ2-7, with D perhaps matching TRBD2 (7 bases). Germline CDR1 and CDR2: MNHNS and SASEGT. Trimming shortened V by 3 bases and J by 2 bases, and 14 bases separated the two germline ends. CDR3 length: 15 residues.

This chain uses TRBV2 with TRBJ2-3; D possibly corresponds to TRBD1 (6 bases). The CDR3 is 16 residues long. V lost 7 bases and J 0 bases, leaving 17 bases between the germline ends. CDR1 is SNHLY and CDR2 is FYNNEI in the germline V gene. This chain's CDR3 is CASTDWTATSTDTQYF. The CDR3 region has the DNA TGTGCCAGCACTGATTGGACAGCTACTAGCACAGATACGCAGTATTTT.

J is TRBJ1-5 and V is TRBV19; D is perhaps TRBD1 (6 bases). The V gene's germline CDR1 is LNHDA and CDR2 SQIVND (reference sequence). The CDR3 runs 18 residues. V lost 8 bases, J lost 2 bases, and 25 bases lay in between. CDR3 coding DNA: TGTGCCAGTGGTAAGGGGGTCCCTGTAGGAAGTGGCAATCAGCCCCAGCATTTT. This codes for CASGKGVPVGSGNQPQHF.

This chain connects TRBV19 to TRBJ2-7, with D tentatively TRBD1 (5 bases). This CDR3 is 14 amino acids long. The V end lost 7 bases, the J end lost 5 bases, and 18 bases lay between the germline ends. CDR1 and CDR2 from the germline V gene are LNHDA and SQIVND (reference sequence). CDR3 sequence reads: CASTPMGRVHEQYF. The CDR3 region has the DNA TGTGCCAGTACCCCCATGGGCAGGGTCCACGAGCAGTACTTC.

V gene TRBV25-1 combines with J gene TRBJ1-6, with TRBD1 as a possible D gene (5 bases). This CDR3 region has 15 residues. Trimming took 3 bases from V and 7 from J, leaving 13 bases between them. From germline, CDR1 is MGHDK and CDR2 SYGVNS. The CDR3 coding sequence is TGTGCCAGCAGTGACGACAGTTTGGGGAATTCACCCCTCCACTTT. This translates into CASSDDSLGNSPLHF. The whole variable domain, remainder taken from reference TRBV25-1 and TRBJ1-6, is EADIYQTPRYLVIGTGKKITLECSQTMGHDKMYWYQQDPGMELHLIHYSYGVNSTEKGDLSSESTVSRIRTEHFPLTLESARPSHTSQYLCASSDDSLGNSPLHFGNGTRLTVT.

This clone was counted between two and nine times. The chain carries TRBV28 and TRBJ1-6; D remains unclear. The CDR3 is 12 residues long. V lost 8 bases and J lost 7, with 9 bases in between. Germline V CDR1 and CDR2: MDHEN, SYDVKM. CDR3 DNA: TGTGCCAGCGGGCAGTTGAATTCACCCCTCCACTTT. This encodes CASGQLNSPLHF.

The chain links TRBV5-5 to TRBJ1-2; no reliable D call. Germline CDR1 reads SGHKS; CDR2 reads YYEKEE (reference sequence). The CDR3 consists of 11 residues. Trimming cost V 2 bases and J 8 bases, with 7 bases left between them. DNA of the CDR3: TGTGCCAGCAGCTTTGACATCGGCTACACCTTC. Translating it yields CASSFDIGYTF.

This rearrangement joins TRBV2 to TRBJ2-3; D gene unclear. Germline values: CDR1 SNHLY, CDR2 FYNNEI. This CDR3 region has 14 residues. Trimming shortened V by 1 base and J by 2 bases, and 7 bases separated the two germline ends. CDR3 in amino acids: CASSEEAITDTQYF. The CDR3 coding sequence is TGTGCCAGCAGTGAAGAAGCTATCACAGATACGCAGTATTTT.

This chain connects TRBV27 to TRBJ1-4; D unclear. The CDR3 spans 13 residues. The ends were cut back, 7 bases at V and 7 bases at J, with 13 bases in the middle. In germline, CDR1 is MNHEY, CDR2 SMNVEV (reference sequence). In DNA form, the CDR3 reads TGTGCCAGCACCCTGAGGCCGAGTGAAAAACTGTTTTTT. This codes for CASTLRPSEKLFF.

This chain uses TRBV19 with TRBJ2-3; 9 nucleotides agree with TRBD2. V was pared by 5 bases and J by 4 bases, with 10 bases of the junction left unmatched. CDR3 size: 16 residues. CDR1 LNHDA and CDR2 SQIVND come from the germline V gene (reference sequence). CDR3 in DNA: TGTGCCAGTAGTTCGACTGGCGGGGGGGCGGCAGATACGCAGTATTTT. As protein: CASSSTGGGAADTQYF.

The CDR3 loop reads CASGQQGLYEQYV. The CDR3 DNA reads as TGTGCCAGCGGTCAACAGGGTTTGTACGAGCAGTACGTC. This chain uses TRBV2 with TRBJ2-7, with D tentatively TRBD1 (6 bases). Germline-derived CDR1 and CDR2 are SNHLY and FYNNEI. The CDR3 contains 13 residues. Trimming removed 8 bases from V and 4 bases from J, with 15 bases in between.

V usage is TRBV18 and J usage is TRBJ2-3, with 10 nucleotides matching TRBD2. The CDR3 runs to 17 residues. CDR1 is KGHSH and CDR2 is LQKENI in the germline V gene. Germline trimming cut 3 bases from V and 3 bases from J; bases unmatched to any gene: 9. The CDR3 nucleotides are TGTGCCAGCTCACCTTTATCAGCGGGGGGGCGGACAGATACGCAGTATTTT. It specifies CASSPLSAGGRTDTQYF.